This TCR beta chain comes out of a study of cytomegalovirus exposure and HLA in healthy donors (dated by TCRdb to about 2017). General notes on the study: According to an earlier analysis of 587 of the donors, about 190 million T cells yielded over 90 million unique TCR beta sequences and 276 Gb of sequence data. Roughly 300 gigabases of sequencing data and around 85 million unique TCR sequences made up an early release that covered several hundred HLA-typed donors. Among the roughly 400 genotyped donors, approximately 82% belonged to the genetic ancestry cluster associated with self-reported Caucasian donors. The study aimed to test whether cataloging public T cell receptors could reveal signatures of past pathogen exposure. The study used immunosequencing to profile the T cell repertoires of approximately 630 subjects and linked those repertoires to cytomegalovirus serostatus. Besides the first cohort of more than 650 subjects, a separate validation cohort made up of around 120 different subjects was used. The study combined high-throughput TCR immunosequencing, statistical association of individual TCRs with disease status, and machine learning to predict cytomegalovirus infection status. A later analysis re-examined previously published TCR beta repertoires from just over 650 donors and added high-resolution HLA genotyping to investigate patterns of TCR occurrence. In the later analysis, no new phenotypic data were used to find candidate immune exposures; instead, reliance was placed on TCR beta sequences and their occurrence across donors. To decide whether each TCR beta V gene segment behaved as functional or pseudogenic, an earlier analysis of fewer than 750 of the donors relied on high-throughput TCR beta sequencing. Alongside the repertoire data, information on donor age, sex, ethnicity and CMV serostatus was compiled. A later genetic analysis took genome-wide SNP genotypes for about 55% of the roughly 670 donors and used that subset as a discovery cohort. All discovery cohort repertoires had been generated on a single sequencing platform. HLA typing included class I and class II loci at four-digit resolution. The number of donors typed differed by locus, with roughly 620-630 for A, B, C, DRB1 and DQB1, more than 500 for DQA1, 606 for DPA1, and under 490 for DPB1. Because of strong linkage in the cohort, four to six DR-DQ haplotypes were treated as single units for association and clustering. Among over 350 genotyped donors of the cohort, an average of around 240,000 unique TCR beta nucleotide sequences were sequenced per donor, around 20% of them non-productive. The investigation overall reported the following: Sequencing depth was assumed to be roughly uniform across donors in the presence/absence analyses, though that assumption may not hold. According to the authors, the approach could potentially be generalized to other disease states and immunological phenotypes. A later genetic analysis associated a missense DCLRE1C variant with V-gene and J-gene trimming of TCR beta chains, and an independent cohort replicated the association. In a later genetic analysis, fewer N-insertions in productive TCRs were reported among donors in an Asian-associated ancestry cluster than the roughly 640-donor mean. Because counts were too low, fewer than 20 rarely observed V segments, including chromosome 9 orphons, were excluded from the earlier analysis of fewer than 650 of the donors. The only immune exposure information available for the cohort was CMV serostatus. According to a later analysis, parvovirus B19, influenza, CMV and Epstein-Barr virus appeared linked to several top co-occurrence clusters. The classifier was reported to diagnose cytomegalovirus status with high specificity and sensitivity in both the original cohort and the validation cohort. The study listed 150 to 200 TCR beta chains as associated with cytomegalovirus. Broadly in line with IMGT annotations, most TCR beta V segments showed up in productive rearrangements about 87% or about 30% of the time in an earlier analysis of approximately 640 of the donors. While some public TCRs were present in many individuals, most TCR sequences turned up only very rarely across donors. Specific HLA alleles were associated with some 15,000 TCR beta sequences at a false discovery rate of 0.05 in a later analysis. Assigning TCR associations to individual alleles was difficult when HLA alleles, especially DR and DQ, strongly co-occurred. Compared with equally common non-associated chains, HLA-associated TCR beta chains in a later analysis were more clonally expanded and had lower generation probabilities. Only TCR beta chains were sequenced in this cohort, and the absence of alpha or paired-chain data limited detectable features. A further reported finding was that TCR beta sequences accurately predicted the HLA-A and HLA-B alleles for most subjects in the first cohort. Some IMGT-functional V segments, including TRBV6-2 and TRBV6-3, could not be told apart with the 87-base-pair reads, so those segments were excluded. In vitro tests confirmed that three of the cytomegalovirus-associated TCR beta chains recognize cytomegalovirus antigens. Because some donors lacked HLA typing at each locus, the association tests relied only on the typed subset. In a later analysis, the rate of TCR association differed among HLA loci, with DRB1 alleles having the most associated TCRs and HLA-C alleles having the fewest. Linkage disequilibrium might explain the correlated functional status among segregating V segments, but an unknown experimental factor could not be ruled out. According to a later analysis, most CMV-associated TCR beta chains appeared to be HLA-restricted, and the HLA associations seemed to be driven largely by CMV exposure. The sequencing pipeline was judged likely to have produced a cluster of highly shared sequence variants as a technical artifact.

CDR1 and CDR2, per the germline V gene, are KGHSH and LQKENI. Trimming accounts for 1 base at V and 7 bases at J, while the number of junction bases matched to no gene is 16. The CDR3 runs 18 residues from the cysteine to the phenylalanine. Solely the CDR3 DNA is kept, with 54 bases framed from the first base. In total, roughly 670 healthy bone marrow donors made up the cohort. Cohort members were all nominally healthy when sampled, although unrecorded immune exposures were likely present. The donor was CMV seropositive and belonged to the group of about 290 seropositive cohort members. Each donor provided a peripheral blood sample, and peripheral blood mononuclear cells were used for TCR beta sequencing. The Qiagen DNeasy Blood Extraction Kit was used to extract genomic DNA from the blood cell samples. Libraries came from the immunoSEQ multiplex PCR assay. A mixture of 60 forward primers for TCR Vbeta segments and 13 reverse primers for TCR Jbeta segments was used in the multiplex PCR. The CDR3 region of rearranged TCR beta genes was amplified from genomic DNA by a multiplex PCR assay. Amplified TCR beta libraries were sequenced as 87-base-pair reads on the Illumina HiSeq System. The study's own analysis went as follows. A later analysis tallied roughly 80 million unique TCR beta chains across the 660 or so repertoires, and approximately 12 million of those chains were shared by two or more donors. To remove PCR and sequencing errors, raw reads were error-corrected and collapsed into unique sequences using a nearest-neighbor algorithm that merged closely related sequences. Alignment of CDR3 sequences to IMGT reference sequences was used to assign V, D and J gene segments. For a sequence to be retained, at least a six-nucleotide match to both a V gene segment and a J gene segment was required. A rearrangement was called productive if the CDR3 had no stop codons and remained in frame with V and J, and every other rearrangement was called non-productive. CDR3 was defined according to IMGT convention as the region running from the second conserved V-encoded cysteine to the conserved J-encoded phenylalanine. The earlier analysis of 587 of the donors excluded any sequence lacking an unambiguous match to a single V gene segment. An earlier analysis of about 600 of the donors called V segments functional above 56.7% productive rearrangements and segregating when the between-donor standard deviation exceeded 5%. A statistical classification framework was built for diagnosing cytomegalovirus status from the catalog of TCR beta chain sequences. In a later analysis, TCR nucleotide sequences were compared against IMGT/GENE-DB human TR gene sequences so that V and J genes could be assigned. A later analysis assigned CDR3 sequences and most-parsimonious VDJ recombination scenarios with the TCRdist pipeline. In a later analysis, every TCR beta chain was defined by the combination of its CDR3 amino acid sequence and its V-gene family, and reads without a unique V-gene family were dropped. In a later analysis, 450 to 600 highly shared, low-generation-probability nucleotide sequences were removed to address suspected cross-contamination and a sequencing artifact. In a later analysis, a clonal expansion index was calculated for each public chain from normalized within-repertoire ranks of inferred template counts. In a later analysis, generation probabilities were computed with a VDJ recombination model fitted to out-of-frame rearrangements, and the resulting probabilities were checked against IGoR. In a later analysis, TCR-TCR, TCR-HLA and TCR-CMV co-occurrence was scored with hypergeometric tests, and a repertoire-size bias correction was applied to TCR pairs. To estimate false discovery rates, a later analysis permuted the HLA or CMV assignments 20 times. In a later analysis, co-occurring TCRs were grouped with DBSCAN, and TCRdist sequence similarity was added when clustering was performed within HLA-allele-positive subsets. Repertoires with fewer than 30,000 or more than 120,000 public chains, plus five repertoires with anomalous nucleotide sharing, were excluded from co-occurrence clustering. TCRdb provides this immuneACCESS table in a form limited to in-frame rearrangements. Some clones are lacking; in checked studies, under half of them reflect an unresolved V gene, and why the rest are absent is not known. V and J calls and clone size follow that table, whereas D and trimming were derived from the DNA. This sample holds 150,000 to 200,000 clones; 70% to 85% were observed only once. The ten largest clonotypes hold around 3.6% of the sample.

This clone was seen just once. What this receptor recognizes is not known. Base qualities are not at hand, and no much larger clone is one base apart. The sequenced sample consisted of PBMCs. Recombination connected TRBV18 to TRBJ2-1; TRBD2 matches 7 bases in the middle. The source is a man aged 35 to 55 in good health and CMV-seropositive. At the DNA level, the sequence is TGTGCCAGCTCACCACTCCAAGACTCGGGCGGGAGTCGAAATGAGCAGTTCTTC. Its product reads: CASSPLQDSGGSRNEQFF.